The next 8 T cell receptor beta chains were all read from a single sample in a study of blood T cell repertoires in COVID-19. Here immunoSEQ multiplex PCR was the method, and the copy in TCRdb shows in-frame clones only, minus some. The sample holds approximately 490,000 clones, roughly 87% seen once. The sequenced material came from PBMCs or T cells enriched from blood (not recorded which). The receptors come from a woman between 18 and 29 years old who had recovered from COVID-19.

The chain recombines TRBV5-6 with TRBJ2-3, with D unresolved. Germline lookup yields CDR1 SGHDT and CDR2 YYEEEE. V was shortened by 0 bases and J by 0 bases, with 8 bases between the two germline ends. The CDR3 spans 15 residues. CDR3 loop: CASSLGHPSTDTQYF. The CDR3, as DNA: TGTGCCAGCAGCTTGGGACACCCGAGCACAGATACGCAGTATTTT.

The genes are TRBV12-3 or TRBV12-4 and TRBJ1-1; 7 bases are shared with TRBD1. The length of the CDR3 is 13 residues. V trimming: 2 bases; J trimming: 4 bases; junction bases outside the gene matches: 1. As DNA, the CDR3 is TGTGCCAGCAGTTTAAAGGGGGCCACTGAAGCTTTCTTT. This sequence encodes CASSLKGATEAFF.

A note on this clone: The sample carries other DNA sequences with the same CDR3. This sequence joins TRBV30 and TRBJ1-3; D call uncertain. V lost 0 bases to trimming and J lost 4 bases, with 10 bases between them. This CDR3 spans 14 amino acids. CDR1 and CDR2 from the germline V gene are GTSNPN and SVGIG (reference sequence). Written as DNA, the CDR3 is TGTGCCTGGAGTGTAGCCGGTAGAGGAAACACCATATATTTT. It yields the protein CAWSVAGRGNTIYF.

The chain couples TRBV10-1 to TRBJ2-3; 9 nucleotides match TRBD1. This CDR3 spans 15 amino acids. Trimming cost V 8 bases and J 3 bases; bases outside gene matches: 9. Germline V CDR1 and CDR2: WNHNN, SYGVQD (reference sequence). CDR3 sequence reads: CASGQPGQGTDTQYF. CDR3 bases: TGCGCCAGCGGTCAACCGGGACAGGGAACAGATACGCAGTATTTT.

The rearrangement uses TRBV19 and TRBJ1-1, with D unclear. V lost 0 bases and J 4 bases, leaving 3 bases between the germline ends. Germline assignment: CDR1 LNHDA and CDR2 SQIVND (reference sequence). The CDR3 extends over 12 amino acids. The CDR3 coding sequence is TGTGCCAGTAGTATAGACATCACTGAAGCTTTCTTT. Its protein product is CASSIDITEAFF.

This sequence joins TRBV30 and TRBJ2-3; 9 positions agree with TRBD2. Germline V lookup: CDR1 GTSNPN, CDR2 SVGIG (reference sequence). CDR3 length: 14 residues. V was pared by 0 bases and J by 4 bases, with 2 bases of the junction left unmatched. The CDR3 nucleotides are TGTGCCTGGAGTGTATTAGCGGGAGCAGATACGCAGTATTTT. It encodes CAWSVLAGADTQYF.

As DNA, the CDR3 is TGTGCCTGGAGTCCCGGGATGAACACTGAAGCTTTCTTT. The encoded protein is CAWSPGMNTEAFF. The chain uses TRBV30 and TRBJ1-1; the D is unclear. Trimming removed 2 bases from V and 0 bases from J, with 7 bases in between. The length of the CDR3 is 13 residues. Germline values: CDR1 GTSNPN, CDR2 SVGIG (reference sequence).

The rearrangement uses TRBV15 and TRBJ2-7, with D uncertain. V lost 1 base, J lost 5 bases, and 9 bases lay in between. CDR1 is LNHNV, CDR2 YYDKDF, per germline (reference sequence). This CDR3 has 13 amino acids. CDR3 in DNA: TGTGCCACCAGCAGAGGTGAAGCCCACGAGCAGTACTTC. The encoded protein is CATSRGEAHEQYF.